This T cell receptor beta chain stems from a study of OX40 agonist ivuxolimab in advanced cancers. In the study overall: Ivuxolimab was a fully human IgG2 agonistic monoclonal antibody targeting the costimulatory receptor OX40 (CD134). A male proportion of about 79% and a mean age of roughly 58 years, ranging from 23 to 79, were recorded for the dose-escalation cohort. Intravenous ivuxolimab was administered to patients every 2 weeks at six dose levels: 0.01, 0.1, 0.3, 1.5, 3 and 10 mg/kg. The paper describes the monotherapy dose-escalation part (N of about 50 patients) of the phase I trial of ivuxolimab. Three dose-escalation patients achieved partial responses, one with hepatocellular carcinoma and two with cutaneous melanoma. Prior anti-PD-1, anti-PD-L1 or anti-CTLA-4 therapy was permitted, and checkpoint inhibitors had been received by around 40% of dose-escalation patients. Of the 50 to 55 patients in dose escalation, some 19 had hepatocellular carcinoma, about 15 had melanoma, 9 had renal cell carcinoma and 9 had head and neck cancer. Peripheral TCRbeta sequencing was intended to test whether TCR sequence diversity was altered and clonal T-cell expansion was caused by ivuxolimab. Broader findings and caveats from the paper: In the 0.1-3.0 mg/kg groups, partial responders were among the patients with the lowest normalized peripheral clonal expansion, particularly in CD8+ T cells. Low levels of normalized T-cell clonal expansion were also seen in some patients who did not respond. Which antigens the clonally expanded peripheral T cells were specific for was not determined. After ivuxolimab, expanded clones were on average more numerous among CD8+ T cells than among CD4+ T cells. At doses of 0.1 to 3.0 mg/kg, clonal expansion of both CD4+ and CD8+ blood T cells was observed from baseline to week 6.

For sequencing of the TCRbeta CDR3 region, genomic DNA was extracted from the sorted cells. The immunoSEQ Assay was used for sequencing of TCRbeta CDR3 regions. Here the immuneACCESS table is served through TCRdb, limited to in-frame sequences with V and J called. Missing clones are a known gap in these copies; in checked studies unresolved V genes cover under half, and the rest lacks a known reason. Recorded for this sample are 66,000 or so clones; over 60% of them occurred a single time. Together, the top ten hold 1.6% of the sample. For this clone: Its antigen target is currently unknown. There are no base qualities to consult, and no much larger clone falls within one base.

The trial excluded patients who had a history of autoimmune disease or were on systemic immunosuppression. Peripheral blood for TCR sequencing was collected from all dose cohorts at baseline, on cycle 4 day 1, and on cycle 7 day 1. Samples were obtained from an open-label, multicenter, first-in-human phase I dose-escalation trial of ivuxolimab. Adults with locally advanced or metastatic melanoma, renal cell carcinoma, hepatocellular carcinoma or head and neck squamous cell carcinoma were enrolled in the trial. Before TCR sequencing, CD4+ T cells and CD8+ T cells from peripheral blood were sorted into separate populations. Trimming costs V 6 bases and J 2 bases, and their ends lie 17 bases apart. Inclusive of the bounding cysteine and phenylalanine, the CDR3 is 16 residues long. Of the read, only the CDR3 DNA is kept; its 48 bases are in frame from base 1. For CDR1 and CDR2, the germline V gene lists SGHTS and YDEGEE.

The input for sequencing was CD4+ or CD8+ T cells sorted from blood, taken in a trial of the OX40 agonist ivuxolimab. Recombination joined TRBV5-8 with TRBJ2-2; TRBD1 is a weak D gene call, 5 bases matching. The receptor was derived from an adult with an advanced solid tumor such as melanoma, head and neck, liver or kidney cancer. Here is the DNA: TGTGCCAGCATTAGTCTGTCAGGGCCCAACACCGGGGAGCTGTTTTTT. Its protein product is CASISLSGPNTGELFF.